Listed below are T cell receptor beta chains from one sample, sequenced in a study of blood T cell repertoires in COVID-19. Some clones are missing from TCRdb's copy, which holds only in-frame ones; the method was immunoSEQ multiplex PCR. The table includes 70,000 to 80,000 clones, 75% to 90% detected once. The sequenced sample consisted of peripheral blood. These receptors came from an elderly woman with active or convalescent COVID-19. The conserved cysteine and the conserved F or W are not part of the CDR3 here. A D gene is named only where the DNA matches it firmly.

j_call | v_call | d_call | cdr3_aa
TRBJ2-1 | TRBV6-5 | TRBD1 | ASTPGTAYNEQF
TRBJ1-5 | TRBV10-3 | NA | AMGGDWGGVQPQH
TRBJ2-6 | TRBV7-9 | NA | ASSLVSGYSGANVLT
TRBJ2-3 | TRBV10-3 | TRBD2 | AIRPGLAGVTDTQY
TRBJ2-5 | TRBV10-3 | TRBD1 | AINTGARETQY
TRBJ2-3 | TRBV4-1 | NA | ASSQELNPTLDTQY
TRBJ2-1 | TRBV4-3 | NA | ASSQDPLSYNEQF
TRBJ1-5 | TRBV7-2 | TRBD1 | ASSMTGGAGQPQH
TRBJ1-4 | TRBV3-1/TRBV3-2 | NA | ASSLRGGPNEKLF
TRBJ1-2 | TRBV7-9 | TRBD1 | ASSLGDRGYGYT
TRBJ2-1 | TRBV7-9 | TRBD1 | ASSSGTGENEQF
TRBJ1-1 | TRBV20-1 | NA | SARGGTEAF
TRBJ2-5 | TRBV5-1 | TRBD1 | ASSLGTAQETQY
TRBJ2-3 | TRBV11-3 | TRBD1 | ASSLGHQGASSVDTQY
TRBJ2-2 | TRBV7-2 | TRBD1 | ASSSRQGRFYTGELF
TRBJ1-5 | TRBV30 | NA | AWGSGHRDQPQH